The next 17 T cell receptor beta chains were all read from a single sample in a study of metastatic and nonmetastatic thyroid tumors. Using MiXCR, TCRdb reanalyzed the PCR reads. The table has 20,000 to 30,000 clones, over 10% seen once. Patients had received no treatment of any kind before thyroid surgery. The sequenced sample consisted of blood. The receptors stem from a female donor with papillary thyroid cancer or a benign thyroid nodule (not recorded which). Some clones in this sample may be carry-over from other donors' samples.

In its sample, this clone was seen many times. The rearrangement links TRBV5-6 to TRBJ1-1; D is possibly TRBD1 (5 bases). Trimming pared 2 bases from V and 1 base from J, leaving 12 bases between. The CDR3 is 15 amino acids. Per the germline V gene, CDR1 is SGHDT and CDR2 is YYEEEE. The CDR3 DNA follows: TGTGCCAGCAGCTTTCAATCCAGGGAGAACACTGAAGCTTTCTTT. Amino acids: CASSFQSRENTEAFF.

The V call is TRBV6-2 or TRBV6-3, the J call TRBJ2-1, with 9 bases lining up with TRBD1. The junction had 20 bases not matched to a gene; V was cut back by 7 bases and J by 4 bases. The CDR3 has 19 amino acids. Germline loops: CDR1 MNHEY, CDR2 SVGEGT. This CDR3 reads CASIPGQGISIGAYNEQFF. CDR3 bases: TGTGCCAGCATCCCGGGACAGGGTATTTCTATCGGGGCATACAATGAGCAGTTCTTC.

This clone was picked up many times. V gene TRBV28 combines with J gene TRBJ2-4; 9 bases fit TRBD2. This CDR3 comprises 15 residues. V lost 8 bases to trimming and J lost 0 bases; unmatched junction nucleotides: 5. Germline CDR1 MDHEN, CDR2 SYDVKM. The CDR3 nucleotides are TGTGCCAGCTTGGGAGCGGGGGGAGCCAAAAACATTCAGTACTTC. Residues: CASLGAGGAKNIQYF.

The V call is TRBV5-6, the J call TRBJ2-7; D remains ambiguous. Germline values: CDR1 SGHDT, CDR2 YYEEEE. V gave up 4 bases and J gave up 7 bases, with 21 bases separating them. This CDR3 contains 15 residues. The CDR3 nucleotides read TGTGCCAGCAGCCTGGCCCCTAGTGCCCAGGTAGAGCAGTACTTC. It yields the protein CASSLAPSAQVEQYF.

This sequence joins TRBV9 and TRBJ2-7; D not resolved. Germline assignment: CDR1 SGDLS and CDR2 YYNGEE. The V gene lost 0 bases and the J gene lost 2 bases, with 9 bases spanning the gap. This CDR3 contains 14 residues. CDR3 DNA: TGTGCCAGCAGCGTAGGCTCATTACCCTACGAGCAGTACTTC. It codes for CASSVGSLPYEQYF.

This clone has at least ten counts. A read error may explain this, as a much larger clone is one base away. The chain is built from TRBV6-6 and TRBJ2-7, with 7 bases that match TRBD1. The CDR3 runs 15 residues. In germline, CDR1 is MNHNY, CDR2 SVGAGI (reference sequence). This CDR3 is CASSYVPGTEYEQYF. In nucleotides, the CDR3 is TGTGCCAGCAGTTATGTTCCTGGGACAGAGTACGAGCAATACTTC.

This clone was counted many times. V is TRBV2 and J is TRBJ2-1, with 8 bases fitting TRBD2. Germline CDR1 reads SNHLY; CDR2 reads FYNNEI. The CDR3 runs to 13 residues. V lost 7 bases, J lost 4 bases, and 3 bases stayed unmatched. The chain's CDR3 is CASNLAGYNEQFF. The CDR3 coding sequence is TGTGCCAGCAATTTAGCGGGGTACAATGAGCAGTTCTTC.

This clone was counted a few times. This chain joins TRBV6-6 and TRBJ2-3, with D maybe TRBD2 (6 bases). Germline lookup yields CDR1 MNHNY and CDR2 SVGAGI (reference sequence). The CDR3 length is 15 residues. V shed 2 bases and J shed 3 bases, with 12 bases lying between them. The CDR3 sequence is CASSYHGSSTDTQYF. For the CDR3, the DNA is TGTGCCAGCAGTTACCACGGGAGTTCTACAGATACGCAGTATTTT.

This clone was observed many times. The chain employs TRBV19 and TRBJ1-5; D gene unclear. V was clipped by 4 bases and J by 4 bases, with 8 bases between them. The CDR3 covers 13 residues. Germline V gene data show CDR1 as LNHDA and CDR2 as SQIVND (reference sequence). The CDR3 DNA sequence: TGTGCCAGTAGTAACAGAGCTAATCAGCCCCAGCATTTT. Protein sequence: CASSNRANQPQHF.

This clone was counted many times. The chain couples TRBV7-9 to TRBJ1-2, with TRBD1 as a possible D gene (5 bases). CDR3 length equals 15 residues. Trimming pared 0 bases from V and 4 bases from J, leaving 12 bases between. Looked up from germline, CDR1 is SEHNR and CDR2 is FQNEAQ (reference sequence). CDR3 loop: CASSLAGRAGYGYTF. The DNA of the CDR3 is TGTGCCAGCAGCTTAGCAGGCAGGGCCGGCTATGGCTACACCTTC.

This clone was detected ten times or more. As DNA, the CDR3 is TGTGCCAGCAGCCAAGATGTCGGGGGAACCAGGGGAGCTTTCTTT. Its translation is CASSQDVGGTRGAFF. The rearrangement links TRBV3-1 to TRBJ1-1, with D maybe TRBD1 (6 bases). The germline gives CDR1 LGHDT, CDR2 YNNKEL (reference sequence). Trimming took 0 bases from V and 10 from J, leaving 18 bases between them. The CDR3 loop spans 15 amino acids.

At least ten counts were recorded for this clone. The V and J genes are TRBV10-3 and TRBJ1-4; D is unresolved. With 6 bases removed from V and 0 bases from J, the gap between germline ends came to 8 bases. Germline assignment: CDR1 ENHRY and CDR2 SYGVKD. This CDR3 spans 14 amino acids. CDR3 protein: CAISERATNEKLFF. The DNA for the CDR3 is TGTGCCATCAGCGAACGCGCAACTAATGAAAAACTGTTTTTT.

Ten or more counts support this clone. This CDR3 is CASSQDSAQREMQFF. The CDR3 region has the DNA TGCGCCAGCAGCCAAGACTCAGCCCAGCGGGAGATGCAGTTCTTC. This sequence joins TRBV4-3 and TRBJ2-1; TRBD2 matches 8 bases. Germline V lookup: CDR1 LGHNA, CDR2 YSLEER. The CDR3 consists of 15 residues. Losses at the gene ends were 0 bases for V and 12 bases for J; bases not matched to a gene: 10.

For this clone: Because it lacks the conserved phenylalanine or tryptophan at the end, this CDR3 is likely a read error. V gene TRBV5-1 combines with J gene TRBJ2-1, with D maybe TRBD2 (6 bases). CDR1 and CDR2 (germline): SGHRS, YFSETQ. This CDR3 has 16 residues. V was clipped by 4 bases and J by 7 bases, with 21 bases between them. The CDR3 bases are TGCGCCAGCAGCACGGCCGGGACTCCCCGCATAAATGAGCAGTTCCTC. Translation gives CASSTAGTPRINEQFL.

This clone was recorded at least ten times. The CDR3 loop reads CAWGRKQGSTEAFF. The DNA of the CDR3 is TGTGCCTGGGGAAGAAAACAGGGGAGCACTGAAGCTTTCTTT. The chain has TRBV30 and TRBJ1-1, with 7 bases matching TRBD1. The ends lost 5 bases at V and 4 bases at J; junction bases unmatched: 10. CDR3 length: 14 amino acids. The germline V gene encodes CDR1 GTSNPN and CDR2 SVGIG (reference sequence). The variable domain in full, with the rest retrieved from reference TRBV30 and TRBJ1-1, is SQTIHQWPATLVQPVGSPLSLECTVEGTSNPNLYWYRQAAGRGLQLLFYSVGIGQISSEVPQNLSASRPQDRQFILSSKKLLLSDSGFYLCAWGRKQGSTEAFFGQGTRLTVV.

This clone was counted at least ten times. This chain uses TRBV5-4 with TRBJ1-2; 12 nucleotides match TRBD1. The CDR3 runs 14 residues. Germline V gene sequence: CDR1 SGHNT, CDR2 YYREEE (reference sequence). V shed 4 bases and J 8 bases; nucleotides not matched to a gene: 6. CDR3 coding DNA: TGTGCCAGCAGCACGGGACAGGGGGCTCTAGGCTACACCTTC. It codes for CASSTGQGALGYTF.

This clone occurred many times. The V and J genes are TRBV7-6 and TRBJ2-3, with 10 bases matching TRBD2. V shed 5 bases, J shed 5 bases, and the junction held 7 bases outside the gene matches. The CDR3 has 15 residues. Germline V gene sequence: CDR1 SGHVS, CDR2 FNYEAQ. As DNA, the CDR3 is TGTGCCAGCAGCCGTCTAGCGGGAGCGGGAGATACGCAGTATTTT. Translation gives CASSRLAGAGDTQYF.